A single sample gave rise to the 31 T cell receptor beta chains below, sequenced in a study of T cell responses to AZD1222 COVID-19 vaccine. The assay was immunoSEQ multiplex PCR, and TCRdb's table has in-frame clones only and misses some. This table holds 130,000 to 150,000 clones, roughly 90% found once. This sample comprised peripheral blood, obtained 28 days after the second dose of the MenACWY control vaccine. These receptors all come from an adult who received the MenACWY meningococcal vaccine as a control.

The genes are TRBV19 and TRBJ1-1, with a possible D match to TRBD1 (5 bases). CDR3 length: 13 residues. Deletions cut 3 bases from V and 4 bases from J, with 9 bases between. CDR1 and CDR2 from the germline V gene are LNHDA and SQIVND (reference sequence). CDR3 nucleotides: TGTGCCAGTAGTATTCTGAGGGGCACTGAAGCTTTCTTT. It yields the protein CASSILRGTEAFF.

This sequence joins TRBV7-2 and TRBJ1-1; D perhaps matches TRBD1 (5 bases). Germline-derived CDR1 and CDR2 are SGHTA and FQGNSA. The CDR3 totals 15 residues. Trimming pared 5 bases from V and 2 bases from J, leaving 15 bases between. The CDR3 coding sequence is TGTGCCAGCAGCCGTCTACGACAGCTAAACACTGAAGCTTTCTTT. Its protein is CASSRLRQLNTEAFF.

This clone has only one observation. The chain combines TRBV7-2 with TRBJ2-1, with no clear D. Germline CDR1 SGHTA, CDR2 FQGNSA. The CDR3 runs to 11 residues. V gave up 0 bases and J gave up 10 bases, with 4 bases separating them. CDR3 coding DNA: TGTGCCAGCAGCTTAGCCCCCGAGCAGTTCTTC. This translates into CASSLAPEQFF. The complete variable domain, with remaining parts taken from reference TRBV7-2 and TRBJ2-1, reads GAGVSQSPSNKVTEKGKDVELRCDPISGHTALYWYRQSLGQGLEFLIYFQGNSAPDKSGLPSDRFSAERTGGSVSTLTIQRTQQEDSAVYLCASSLAPEQFFGPGTRLTVL.

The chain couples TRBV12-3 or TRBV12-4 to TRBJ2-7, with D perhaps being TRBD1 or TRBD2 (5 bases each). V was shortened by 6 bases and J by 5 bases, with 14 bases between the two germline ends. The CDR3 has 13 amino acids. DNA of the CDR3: TGTGCCAGCAGCCGGGGCAGATTCGACGAGCAGTACTTC. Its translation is CASSRGRFDEQYF.

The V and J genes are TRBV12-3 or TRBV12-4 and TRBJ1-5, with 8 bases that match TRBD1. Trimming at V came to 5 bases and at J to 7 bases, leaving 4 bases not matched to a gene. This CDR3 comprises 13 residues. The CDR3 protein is CASSNRGDQPQHF. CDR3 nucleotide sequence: TGTGCCAGCAGTAACAGGGGGGACCAGCCCCAGCATTTT.

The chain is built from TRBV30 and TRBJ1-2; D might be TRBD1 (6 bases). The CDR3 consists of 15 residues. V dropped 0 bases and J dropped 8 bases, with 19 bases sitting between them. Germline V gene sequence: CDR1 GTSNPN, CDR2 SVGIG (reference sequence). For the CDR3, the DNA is TGTGCCTGGAGTGTACCCGGGGGGCGAGGACGCGGCTACACCTTC. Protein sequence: CAWSVPGGRGRGYTF.

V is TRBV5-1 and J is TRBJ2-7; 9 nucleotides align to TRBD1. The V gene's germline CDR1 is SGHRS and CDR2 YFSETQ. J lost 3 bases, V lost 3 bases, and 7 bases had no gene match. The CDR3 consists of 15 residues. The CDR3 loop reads CASSSPGQGVYEQYF. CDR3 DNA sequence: TGCGCCAGCAGCTCCCCGGGACAGGGAGTCTACGAGCAGTACTTC.

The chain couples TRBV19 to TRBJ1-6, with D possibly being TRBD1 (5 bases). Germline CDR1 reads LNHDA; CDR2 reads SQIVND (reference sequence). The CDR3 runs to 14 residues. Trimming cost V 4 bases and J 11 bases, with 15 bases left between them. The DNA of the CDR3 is TGTGCCAGTAGTACACGGGACTTAACGACACCCCTCCACTTT. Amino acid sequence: CASSTRDLTTPLHF.

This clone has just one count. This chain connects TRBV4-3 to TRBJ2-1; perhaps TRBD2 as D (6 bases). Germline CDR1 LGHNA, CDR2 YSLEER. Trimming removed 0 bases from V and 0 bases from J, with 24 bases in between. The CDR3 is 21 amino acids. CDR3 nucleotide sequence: TGCGCCAGCAGCCAAGATCCCCCCTCCTCTAGCGCCGCGAGCTCCTACAATGAGCAGTTCTTC. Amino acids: CASSQDPPSSSAASSYNEQFF.

CDR3 DNA sequence: TGTGCCAGCAGCTTAGGCAGTTCCTCAGAAAAACTGTTTTTT. Amino acids: CASSLGSSSEKLFF. This chain joins TRBV7-9 and TRBJ1-4, with D uncertain. CDR1 and CDR2 from the germline V gene are SEHNR and FQNEAQ (reference sequence). The V end was cut by 1 base, the J end by 8 bases, with 11 bases between. This CDR3 has 14 residues.

The CDR3 protein is CASSNAGDQPQHF. In DNA form, the CDR3 reads TGTGCCAGTAGTAATGCAGGGGATCAGCCCCAGCATTTT. The chain links TRBV19 to TRBJ1-5, with a possible D match to TRBD1 (6 bases). Trimming left V 4 bases short and J 5 bases short, with 9 bases between. This CDR3 spans 13 amino acids. CDR1 and CDR2 (germline): LNHDA, SQIVND (reference sequence).

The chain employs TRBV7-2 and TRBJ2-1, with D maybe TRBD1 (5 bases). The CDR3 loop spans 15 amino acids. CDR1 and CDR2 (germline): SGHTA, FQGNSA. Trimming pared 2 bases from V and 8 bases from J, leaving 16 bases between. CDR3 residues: CASSLFHQGADEQFF. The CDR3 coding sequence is TGTGCCAGCAGCTTATTTCATCAAGGGGCCGATGAGCAGTTCTTC.

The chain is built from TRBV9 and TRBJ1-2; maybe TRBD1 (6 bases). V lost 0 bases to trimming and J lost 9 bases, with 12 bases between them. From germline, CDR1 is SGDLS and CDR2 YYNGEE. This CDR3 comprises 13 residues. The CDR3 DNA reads TGTGCCAGCAGCGTAGTCAACCGGGACAGCTACACCTTC. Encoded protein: CASSVVNRDSYTF.

The CDR3 is CASSFVNTEAFF. Written as DNA, the CDR3 is TGTGCCAGCAGTTTTGTGAACACTGAAGCTTTCTTT. This chain connects TRBV6-6 to TRBJ1-1, with D hard to call. V lost 4 bases and J lost 0, with 3 bases in between. Germline V lookup: CDR1 MNHNY, CDR2 SVGAGI (reference sequence). The CDR3 length is 12 residues.

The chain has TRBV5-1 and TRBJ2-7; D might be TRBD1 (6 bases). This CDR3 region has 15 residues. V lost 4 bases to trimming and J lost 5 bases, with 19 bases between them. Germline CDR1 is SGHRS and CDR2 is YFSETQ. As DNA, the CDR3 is TGCGCCAGCAGCCTGGGGTGGGGGCCGGTGAACGAGCAGTACTTC. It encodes CASSLGWGPVNEQYF.

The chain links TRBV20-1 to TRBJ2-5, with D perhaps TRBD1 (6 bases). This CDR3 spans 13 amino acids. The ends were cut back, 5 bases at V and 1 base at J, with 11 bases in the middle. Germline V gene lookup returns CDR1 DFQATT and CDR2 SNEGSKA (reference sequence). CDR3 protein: CSARDRTQETQYF. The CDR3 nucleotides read TGCAGTGCTCGTGACAGGACCCAAGAGACCCAGTACTTC.

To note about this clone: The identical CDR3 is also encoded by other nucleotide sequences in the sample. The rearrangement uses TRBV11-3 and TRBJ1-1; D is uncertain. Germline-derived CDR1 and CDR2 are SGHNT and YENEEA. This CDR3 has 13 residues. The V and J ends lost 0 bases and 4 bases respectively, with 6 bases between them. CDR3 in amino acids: CASSLEIGTEAFF. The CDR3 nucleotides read TGTGCCAGCAGCTTAGAAATAGGCACTGAAGCTTTCTTT.

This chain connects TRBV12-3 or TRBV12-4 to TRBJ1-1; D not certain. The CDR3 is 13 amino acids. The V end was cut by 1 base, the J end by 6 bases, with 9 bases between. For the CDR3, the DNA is TGTGCCAGCAGTTTAGGGCAGGTCGCTGAAGCTTTCTTT. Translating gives CASSLGQVAEAFF.

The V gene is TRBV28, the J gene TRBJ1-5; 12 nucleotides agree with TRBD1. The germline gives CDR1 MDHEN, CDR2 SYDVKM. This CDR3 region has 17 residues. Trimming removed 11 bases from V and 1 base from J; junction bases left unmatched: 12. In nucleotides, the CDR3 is TGTGCCTCTTACGGGACAGGGGGCCGATTGAGCAATCAGCCCCAGCATTTT. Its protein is CASYGTGGRLSNQPQHF.

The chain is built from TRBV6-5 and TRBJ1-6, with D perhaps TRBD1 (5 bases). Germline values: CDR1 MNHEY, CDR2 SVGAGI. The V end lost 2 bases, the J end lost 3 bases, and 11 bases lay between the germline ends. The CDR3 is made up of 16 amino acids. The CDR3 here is CASSYGAGLYNSPLHF. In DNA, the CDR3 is TGTGCCAGCAGTTACGGGGCGGGCCTCTATAATTCACCCCTCCACTTT.

The CDR3 nucleotides are TGTGCCAGCAGCTTAGGGGGGAGAGGCTACACCTTC. Translation gives CASSLGGRGYTF. The chain links TRBV11-3 to TRBJ1-2; D possibly corresponds to TRBD1 (5 bases). Germline V lookup: CDR1 SGHNT, CDR2 YENEEA. Trimming stripped 1 base from V and 8 bases from J, with 8 bases between. The CDR3 has 12 amino acids.

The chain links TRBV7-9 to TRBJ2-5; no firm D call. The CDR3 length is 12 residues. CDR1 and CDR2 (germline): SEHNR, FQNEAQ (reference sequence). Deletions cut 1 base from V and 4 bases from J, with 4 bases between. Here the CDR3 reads CASSLDGETQYF. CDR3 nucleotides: TGTGCCAGCAGCTTAGATGGAGAGACCCAGTACTTC.

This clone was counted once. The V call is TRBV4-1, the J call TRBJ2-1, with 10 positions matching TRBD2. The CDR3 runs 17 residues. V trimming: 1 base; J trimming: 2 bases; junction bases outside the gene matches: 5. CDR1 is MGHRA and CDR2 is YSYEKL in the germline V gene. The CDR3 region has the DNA TGCGCCAGCAGCCAAGGACTAGCGGGCCGAGCCTACAATGAGCAGTTCTTC. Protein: CASSQGLAGRAYNEQFF.

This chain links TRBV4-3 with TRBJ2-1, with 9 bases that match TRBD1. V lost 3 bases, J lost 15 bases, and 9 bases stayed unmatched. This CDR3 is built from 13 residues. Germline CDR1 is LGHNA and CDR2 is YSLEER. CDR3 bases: TGCGCCAGCAGCCATGATTCGACAGGGGGTTGGTTCTTC. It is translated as CASSHDSTGGWFF.

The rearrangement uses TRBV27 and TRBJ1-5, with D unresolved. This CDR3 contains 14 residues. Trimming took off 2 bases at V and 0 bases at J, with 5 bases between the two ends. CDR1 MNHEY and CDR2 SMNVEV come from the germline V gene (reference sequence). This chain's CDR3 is CASSLGDSNQPQHF. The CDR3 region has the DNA TGTGCCAGCAGTTTAGGGGATAGCAATCAGCCCCAGCATTTT.

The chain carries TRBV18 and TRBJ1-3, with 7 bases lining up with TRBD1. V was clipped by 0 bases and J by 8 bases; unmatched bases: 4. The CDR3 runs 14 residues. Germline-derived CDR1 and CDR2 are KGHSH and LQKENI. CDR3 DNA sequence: TGTGCCAGCTCACCACCGGCGCAGGGGGACACCATATATTTT. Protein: CASSPPAQGDTIYF.

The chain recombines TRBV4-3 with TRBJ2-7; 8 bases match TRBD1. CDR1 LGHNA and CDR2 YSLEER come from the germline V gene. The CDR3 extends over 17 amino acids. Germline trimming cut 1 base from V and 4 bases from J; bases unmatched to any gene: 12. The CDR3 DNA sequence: TGCGCCAGCAGCCAAGGTCCTATCCCGGGACAGGCGTACGAGCAGTACTTC. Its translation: CASSQGPIPGQAYEQYF.

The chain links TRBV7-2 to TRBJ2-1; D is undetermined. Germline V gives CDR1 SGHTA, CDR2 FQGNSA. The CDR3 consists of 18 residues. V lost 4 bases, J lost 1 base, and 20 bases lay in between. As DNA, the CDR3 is TGTGCCAGCAGCTCAGGTTCAGGTAAGGCGAGTTCCTACAATGAGCAGTTCTTC. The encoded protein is CASSSGSGKASSYNEQFF. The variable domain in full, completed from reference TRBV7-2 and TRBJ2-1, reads GAGVSQSPSNKVTEKGKDVELRCDPISGHTALYWYRQSLGQGLEFLIYFQGNSAPDKSGLPSDRFSAERTGGSVSTLTIQRTQQEDSAVYLCASSSGSGKASSYNEQFFGPGTRLTVL.

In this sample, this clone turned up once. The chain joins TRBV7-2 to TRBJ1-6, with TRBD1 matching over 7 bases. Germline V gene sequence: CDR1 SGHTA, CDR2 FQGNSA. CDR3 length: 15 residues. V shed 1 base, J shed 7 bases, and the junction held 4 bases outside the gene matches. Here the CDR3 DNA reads TGTGCCAGCAGCTTAGAGGGGGCACGAAATTCACCCCTCCACTTT. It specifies CASSLEGARNSPLHF.

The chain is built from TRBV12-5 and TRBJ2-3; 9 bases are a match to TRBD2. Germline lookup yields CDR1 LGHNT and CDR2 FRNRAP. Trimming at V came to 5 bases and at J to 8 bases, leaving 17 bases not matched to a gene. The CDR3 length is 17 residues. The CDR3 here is CASGVPSGETPHGTQYF. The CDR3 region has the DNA TGTGCTAGTGGTGTTCCTAGCGGGGAGACCCCACACGGTACGCAGTATTTT.

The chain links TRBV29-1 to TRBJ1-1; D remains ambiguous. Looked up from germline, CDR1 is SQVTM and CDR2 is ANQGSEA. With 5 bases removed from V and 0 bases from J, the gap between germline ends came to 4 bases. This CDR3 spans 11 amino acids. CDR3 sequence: CSVQLNTEAFF. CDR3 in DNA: TGCAGCGTTCAATTGAACACTGAAGCTTTCTTT.